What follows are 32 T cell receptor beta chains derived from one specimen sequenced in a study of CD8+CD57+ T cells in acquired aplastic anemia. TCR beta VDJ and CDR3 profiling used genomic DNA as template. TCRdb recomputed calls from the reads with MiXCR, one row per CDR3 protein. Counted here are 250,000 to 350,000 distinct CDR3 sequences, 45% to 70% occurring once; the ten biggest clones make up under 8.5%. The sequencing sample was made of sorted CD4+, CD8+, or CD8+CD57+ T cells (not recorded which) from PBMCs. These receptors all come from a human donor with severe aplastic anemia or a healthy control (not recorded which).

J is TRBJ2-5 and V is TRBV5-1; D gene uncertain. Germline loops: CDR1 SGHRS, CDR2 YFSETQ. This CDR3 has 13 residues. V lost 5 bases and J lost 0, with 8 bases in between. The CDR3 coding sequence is TGCGCCAGCAGGAACAGAGACCAAGAGACCCAGTACTTC. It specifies CASRNRDQETQYF.

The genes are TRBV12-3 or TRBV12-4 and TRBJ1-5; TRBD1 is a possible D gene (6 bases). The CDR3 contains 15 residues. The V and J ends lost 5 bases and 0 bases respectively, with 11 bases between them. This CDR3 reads CASSDDRFSNQPQHF. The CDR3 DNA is TGTGCCAGCAGTGATGACAGGTTTAGCAATCAGCCCCAGCATTTT.

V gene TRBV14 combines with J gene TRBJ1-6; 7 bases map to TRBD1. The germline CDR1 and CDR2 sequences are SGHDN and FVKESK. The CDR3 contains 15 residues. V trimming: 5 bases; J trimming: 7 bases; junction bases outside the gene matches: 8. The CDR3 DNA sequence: TGTGCCAGCAGCTCCCGACAGGGAATAAATTCACCCCTCCACTTT. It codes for CASSSRQGINSPLHF.

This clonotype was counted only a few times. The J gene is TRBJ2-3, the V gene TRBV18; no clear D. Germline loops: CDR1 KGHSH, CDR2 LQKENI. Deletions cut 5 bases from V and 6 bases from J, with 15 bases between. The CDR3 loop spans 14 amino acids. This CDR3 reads CASSKASNTDTQYF. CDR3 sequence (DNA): TGTGCCAGCTCAAAGGCCAGCAATACCGATACGCAGTATTTT.

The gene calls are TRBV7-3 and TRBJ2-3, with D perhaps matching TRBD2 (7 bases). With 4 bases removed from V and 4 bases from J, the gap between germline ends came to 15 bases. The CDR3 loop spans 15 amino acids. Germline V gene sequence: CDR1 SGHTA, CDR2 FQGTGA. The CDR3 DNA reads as TGTGCCAGCAGCTCCCAAGCGGGGACATCAGATACGCAGTATTTT. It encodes CASSSQAGTSDTQYF.

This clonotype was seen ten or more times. CDR3 loop: CASLGEQGSPLHF. The CDR3 nucleotides read TGTGCCAGCCTCGGGGAGCAAGGTTCACCCCTCCACTTT. The chain links TRBV2 to TRBJ1-6; D unresolved. The length of the CDR3 is 13 residues. Germline CDR1 SNHLY, CDR2 FYNNEI. The germline V and J ends were trimmed by 8 bases and 9 bases, with 14 bases remaining between them. Full variable domain (remainder filled in from reference TRBV2 and TRBJ1-6): EPEVTQTPSHQVTQMGQEVILRCVPISNHLYFYWYRQILGQKVEFLVSFYNNEISEKSEIFDDQFSVERPDGSNFTLKIRSTKLEDSAMYFCASLGEQGSPLHFGNGTRLTVT.

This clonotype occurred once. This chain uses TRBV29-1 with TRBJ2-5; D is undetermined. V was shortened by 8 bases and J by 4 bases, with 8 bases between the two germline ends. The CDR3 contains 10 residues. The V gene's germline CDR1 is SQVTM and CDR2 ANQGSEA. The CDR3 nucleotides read TGCAGCCCATGGACAGAGACCCAGTACTTC. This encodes CSPWTETQYF.

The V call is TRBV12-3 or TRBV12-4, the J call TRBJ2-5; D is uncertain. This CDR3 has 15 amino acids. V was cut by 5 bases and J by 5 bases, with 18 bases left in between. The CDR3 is CASSGQARASETQYF. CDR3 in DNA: TGTGCCAGCAGTGGTCAGGCCAGAGCGTCGGAGACCCAGTACTTC.

CDR3 loop: CASMRGQGHYEQYF. The CDR3 DNA sequence: TGTGCCAGCATGAGGGGACAGGGACACTACGAGCAGTACTTC. V is TRBV2 and J is TRBJ2-7, with TRBD1 matching over 9 bases. Germline CDR1 and CDR2: SNHLY and FYNNEI. The CDR3 consists of 14 residues. The trim removed 7 bases at V and 3 bases at J, leaving 7 bases unmatched.

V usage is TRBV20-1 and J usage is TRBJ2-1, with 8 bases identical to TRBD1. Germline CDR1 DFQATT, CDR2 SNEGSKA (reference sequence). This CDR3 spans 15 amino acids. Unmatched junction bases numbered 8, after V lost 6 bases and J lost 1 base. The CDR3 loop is CSAGPWTGSYNEQFF. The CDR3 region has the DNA TGCAGTGCCGGCCCCTGGACAGGGTCCTACAATGAGCAGTTCTTC.

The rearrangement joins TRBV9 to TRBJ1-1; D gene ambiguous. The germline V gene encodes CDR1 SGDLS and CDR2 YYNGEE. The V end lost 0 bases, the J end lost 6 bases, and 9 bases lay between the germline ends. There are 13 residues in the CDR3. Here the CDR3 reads CASSVGAQAEAFF. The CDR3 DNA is TGTGCCAGCAGCGTAGGGGCGCAGGCTGAAGCTTTCTTT.

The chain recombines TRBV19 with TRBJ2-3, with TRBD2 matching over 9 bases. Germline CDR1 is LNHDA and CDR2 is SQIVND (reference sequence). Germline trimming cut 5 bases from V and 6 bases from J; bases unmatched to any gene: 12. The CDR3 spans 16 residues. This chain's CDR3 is CASSDRGGAIWDTQYF. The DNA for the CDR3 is TGTGCCAGTAGTGACCGCGGGGGGGCAATTTGGGATACGCAGTATTTT.

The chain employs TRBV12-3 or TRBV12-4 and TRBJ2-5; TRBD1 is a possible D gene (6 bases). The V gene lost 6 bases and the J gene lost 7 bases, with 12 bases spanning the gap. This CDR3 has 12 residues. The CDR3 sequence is CASRQGSGTQYF. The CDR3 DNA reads TGTGCCAGCAGACAGGGATCAGGGACCCAGTACTTC.

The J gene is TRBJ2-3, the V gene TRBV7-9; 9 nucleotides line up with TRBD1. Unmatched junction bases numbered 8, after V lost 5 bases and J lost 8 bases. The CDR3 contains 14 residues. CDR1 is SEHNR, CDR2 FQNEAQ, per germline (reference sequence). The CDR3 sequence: CASSLGTGRGTQYF. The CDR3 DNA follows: TGTGCCAGCAGCCTGGGGACAGGGCGAGGTACGCAGTATTTT.

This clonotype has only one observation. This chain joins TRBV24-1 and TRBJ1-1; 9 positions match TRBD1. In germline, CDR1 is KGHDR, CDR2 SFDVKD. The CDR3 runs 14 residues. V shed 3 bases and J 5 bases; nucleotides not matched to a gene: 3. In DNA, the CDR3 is TGTGCCACCAGTGATGGTGGGACAGGGACTGAAGCTTTCTTT. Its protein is CATSDGGTGTEAFF.

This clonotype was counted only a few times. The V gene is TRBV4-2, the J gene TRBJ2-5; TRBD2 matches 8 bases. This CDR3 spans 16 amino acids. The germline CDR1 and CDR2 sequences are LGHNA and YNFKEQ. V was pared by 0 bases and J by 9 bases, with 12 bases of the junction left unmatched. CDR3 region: CASSQDSGAGEMAQYF. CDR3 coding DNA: TGTGCCAGCAGCCAAGATAGCGGAGCGGGAGAAATGGCCCAGTACTTC.

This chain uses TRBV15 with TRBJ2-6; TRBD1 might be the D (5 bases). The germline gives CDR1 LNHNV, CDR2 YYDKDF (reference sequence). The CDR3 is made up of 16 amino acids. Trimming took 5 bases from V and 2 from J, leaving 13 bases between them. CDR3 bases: TGTGCCACCAGCTACTCGGCAGGGACTGGGGCCAACGTCCTGACTTTC. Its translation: CATSYSAGTGANVLTF.

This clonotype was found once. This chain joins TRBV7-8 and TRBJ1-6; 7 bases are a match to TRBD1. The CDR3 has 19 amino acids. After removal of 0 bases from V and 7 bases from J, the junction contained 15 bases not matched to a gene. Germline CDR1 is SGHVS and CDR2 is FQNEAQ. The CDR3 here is CASSLAPVGRGSKNSPLHF. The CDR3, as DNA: TGTGCCAGCAGCTTAGCGCCCGTGGGCAGGGGGTCCAAAAATTCACCCCTCCACTTT.

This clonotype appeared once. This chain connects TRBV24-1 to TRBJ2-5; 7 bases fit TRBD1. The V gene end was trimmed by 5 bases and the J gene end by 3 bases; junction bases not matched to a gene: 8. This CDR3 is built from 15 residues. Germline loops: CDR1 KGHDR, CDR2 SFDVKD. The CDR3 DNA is TGTGCCACCAGTGGTTCTAGAGGGGGCAAAGAGACCCAGTACTTC. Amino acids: CATSGSRGGKETQYF.

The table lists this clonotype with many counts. CDR3 nucleotides: TGTGCCAGCAGCAGCCGGACATTGTATGGCTACACCTTC. This gives the protein CASSSRTLYGYTF. V is TRBV7-9 and J is TRBJ1-2, with D perhaps TRBD1 (5 bases). Germline values: CDR1 SEHNR, CDR2 FQNEAQ (reference sequence). Deletions cut 5 bases from V and 5 bases from J, with 12 bases between. The CDR3 has 13 amino acids.

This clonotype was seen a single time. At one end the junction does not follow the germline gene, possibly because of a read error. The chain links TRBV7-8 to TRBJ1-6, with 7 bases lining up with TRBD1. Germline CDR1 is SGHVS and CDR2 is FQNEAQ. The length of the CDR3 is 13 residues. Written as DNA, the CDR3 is TGTGCCAGCAGCTTACGGAGGATGCCCCCCAGGGGGTTT. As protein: CASSLRRMPPRGF.

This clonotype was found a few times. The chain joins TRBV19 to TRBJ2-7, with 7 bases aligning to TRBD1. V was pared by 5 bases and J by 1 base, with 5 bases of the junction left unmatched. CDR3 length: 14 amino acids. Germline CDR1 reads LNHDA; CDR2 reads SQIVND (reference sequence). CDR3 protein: CASSATGRSYEQYF. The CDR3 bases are TGTGCCAGTAGTGCGACAGGGCGATCCTACGAGCAGTACTTC.

The CDR3 protein is CATSRKNSNQPQHF. The CDR3, as DNA: TGTGCCACCAGCAGAAAGAATAGCAATCAGCCCCAGCATTTT. The chain joins TRBV15 to TRBJ1-5; no clear D gene. Germline V CDR1 and CDR2: LNHNV, YYDKDF (reference sequence). The germline V and J ends were trimmed by 2 bases and 0 bases, with 5 bases remaining between them. This CDR3 is 14 amino acids long.

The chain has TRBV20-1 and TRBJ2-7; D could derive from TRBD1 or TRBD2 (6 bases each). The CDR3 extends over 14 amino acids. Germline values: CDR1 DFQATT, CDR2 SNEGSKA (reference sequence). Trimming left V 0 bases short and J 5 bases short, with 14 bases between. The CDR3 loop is CSARDPHREDEQYF. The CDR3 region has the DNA TGCAGTGCTAGAGATCCCCACAGGGAGGACGAGCAGTACTTC.

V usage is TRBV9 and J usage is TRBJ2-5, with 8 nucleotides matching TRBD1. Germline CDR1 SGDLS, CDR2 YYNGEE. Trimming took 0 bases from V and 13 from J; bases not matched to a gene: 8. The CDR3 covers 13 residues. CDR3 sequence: CASSVGPTGEPYF. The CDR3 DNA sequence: TGTGCCAGCAGCGTAGGGCCGACAGGGGAACCGTACTTC.

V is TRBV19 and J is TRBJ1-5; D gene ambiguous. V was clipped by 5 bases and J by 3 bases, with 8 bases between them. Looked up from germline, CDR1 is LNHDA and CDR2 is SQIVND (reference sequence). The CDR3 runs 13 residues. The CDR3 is CASSASSNQPQHF. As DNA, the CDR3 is TGTGCCAGTAGTGCCTCCTCCAATCAGCCCCAGCATTTT.

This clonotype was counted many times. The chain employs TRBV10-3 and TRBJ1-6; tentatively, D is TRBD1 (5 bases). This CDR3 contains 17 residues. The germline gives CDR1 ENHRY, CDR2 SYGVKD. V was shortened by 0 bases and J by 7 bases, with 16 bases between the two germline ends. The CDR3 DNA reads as TGTGCCATCAGTGAGTCCCACGGGCCGGGGGGGAATTCACCCCTCCACTTT. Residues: CAISESHGPGGNSPLHF.

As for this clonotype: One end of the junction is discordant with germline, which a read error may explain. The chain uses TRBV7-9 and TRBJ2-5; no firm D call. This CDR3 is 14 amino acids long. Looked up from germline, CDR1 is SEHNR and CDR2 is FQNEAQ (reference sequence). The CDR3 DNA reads TGTGCCAGCAGTTTAGGCCAAAGCCAAGAGACCCAGTACTTC. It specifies CASSLGQSQETQYF.

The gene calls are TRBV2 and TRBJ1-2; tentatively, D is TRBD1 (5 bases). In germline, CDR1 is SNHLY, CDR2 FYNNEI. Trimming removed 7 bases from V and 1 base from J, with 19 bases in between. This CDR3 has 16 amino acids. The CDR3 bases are TGTGCCAGCACGGCGAGTGAGGGACGGCATAACTATGGCTACACCTTC. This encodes CASTASEGRHNYGYTF.

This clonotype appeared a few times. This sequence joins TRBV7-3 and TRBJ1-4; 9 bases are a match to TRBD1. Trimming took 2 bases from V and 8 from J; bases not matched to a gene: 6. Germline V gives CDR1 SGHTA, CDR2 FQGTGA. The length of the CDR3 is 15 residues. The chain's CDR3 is CASSLADRGGEKLFF. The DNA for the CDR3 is TGTGCCAGCAGCTTAGCGGACAGGGGAGGCGAAAAACTGTTTTTT.

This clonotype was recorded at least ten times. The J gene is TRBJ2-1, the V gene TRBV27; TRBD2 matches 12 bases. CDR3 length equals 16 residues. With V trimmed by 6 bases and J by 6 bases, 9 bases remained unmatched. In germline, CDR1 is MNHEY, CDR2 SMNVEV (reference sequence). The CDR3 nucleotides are TGTGCCAGCAGGGAGAGAGGACTAGCGGGGAGCAATGAGCAGTTCTTC. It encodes CASRERGLAGSNEQFF.

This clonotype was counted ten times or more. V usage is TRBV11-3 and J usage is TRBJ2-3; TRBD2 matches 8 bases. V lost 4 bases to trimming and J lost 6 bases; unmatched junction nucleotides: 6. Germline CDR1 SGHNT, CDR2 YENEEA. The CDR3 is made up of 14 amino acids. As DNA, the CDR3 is TGTGCCAGCAGCTCGGGGGGGGTTAGGGATACGCAGTATTTT. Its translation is CASSSGGVRDTQYF.